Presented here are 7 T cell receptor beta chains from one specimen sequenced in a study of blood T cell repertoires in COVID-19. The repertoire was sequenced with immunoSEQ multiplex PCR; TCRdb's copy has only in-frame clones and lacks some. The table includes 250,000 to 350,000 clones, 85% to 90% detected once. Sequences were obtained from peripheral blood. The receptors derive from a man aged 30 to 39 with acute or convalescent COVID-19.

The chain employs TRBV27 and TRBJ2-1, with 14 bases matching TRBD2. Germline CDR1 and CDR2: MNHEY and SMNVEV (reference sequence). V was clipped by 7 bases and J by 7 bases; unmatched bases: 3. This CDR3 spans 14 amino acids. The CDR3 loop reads CASNGLAGGNEQFF. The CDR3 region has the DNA TGTGCCAGCAACGGACTAGCGGGAGGAAATGAGCAGTTCTTC.

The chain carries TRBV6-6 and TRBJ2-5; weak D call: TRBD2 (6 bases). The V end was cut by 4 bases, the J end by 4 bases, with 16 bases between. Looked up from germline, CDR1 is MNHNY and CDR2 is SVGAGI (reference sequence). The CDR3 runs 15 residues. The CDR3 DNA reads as TGTGCCAGCAGTTCAAAGGGACTGTCTATAGAGACCCAGTACTTC. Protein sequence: CASSSKGLSIETQYF.

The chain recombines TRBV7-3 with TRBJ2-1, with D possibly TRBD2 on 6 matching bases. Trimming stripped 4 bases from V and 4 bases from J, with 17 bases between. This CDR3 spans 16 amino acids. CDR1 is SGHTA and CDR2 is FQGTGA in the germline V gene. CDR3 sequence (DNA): TGTGCCAGCAGCTATCTTGGGACTGGCAAATACAATGAGCAGTTCTTC. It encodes CASSYLGTGKYNEQFF.

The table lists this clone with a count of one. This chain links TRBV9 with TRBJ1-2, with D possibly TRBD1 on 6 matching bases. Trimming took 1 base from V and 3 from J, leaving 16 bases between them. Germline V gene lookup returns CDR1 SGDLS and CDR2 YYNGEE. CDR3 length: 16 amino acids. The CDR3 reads CASSVPQRGGHYGYTF. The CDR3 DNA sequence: TGTGCCAGCAGCGTACCGCAGCGGGGGGGCCACTATGGCTACACCTTC. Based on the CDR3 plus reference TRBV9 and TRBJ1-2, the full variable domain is DSGVTQTPKHLITATGQRVTLRCSPRSGDLSVYWYQQSLDQGLQFLIQYYNGEERAKGNILERFSAQQFPDLHSELNLSSLELGDSALYFCASSVPQRGGHYGYTFGSGTRLTVV.

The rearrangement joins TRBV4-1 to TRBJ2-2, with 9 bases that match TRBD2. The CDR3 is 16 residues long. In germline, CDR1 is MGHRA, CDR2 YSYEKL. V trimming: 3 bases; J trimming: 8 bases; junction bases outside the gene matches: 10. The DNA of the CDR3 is TGCGCCAGCAGCCAGCCTCTAGCGGGATCAGGTGGGGAGCTGTTTTTT. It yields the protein CASSQPLAGSGGELFF.

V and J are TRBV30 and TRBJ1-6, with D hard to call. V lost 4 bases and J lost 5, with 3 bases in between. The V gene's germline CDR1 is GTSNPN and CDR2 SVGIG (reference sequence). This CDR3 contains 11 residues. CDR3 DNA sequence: TGTGCCTGGACAGATAATTCACCCCTCCACTTT. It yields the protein CAWTDNSPLHF.

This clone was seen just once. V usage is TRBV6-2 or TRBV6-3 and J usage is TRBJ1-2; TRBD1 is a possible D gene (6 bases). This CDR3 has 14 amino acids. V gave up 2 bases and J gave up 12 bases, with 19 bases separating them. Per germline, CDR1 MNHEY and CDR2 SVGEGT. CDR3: CASSYEGGLQVDTF. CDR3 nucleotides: TGTGCCAGCAGTTACGAGGGGGGGCTCCAGGTGGACACCTTC.